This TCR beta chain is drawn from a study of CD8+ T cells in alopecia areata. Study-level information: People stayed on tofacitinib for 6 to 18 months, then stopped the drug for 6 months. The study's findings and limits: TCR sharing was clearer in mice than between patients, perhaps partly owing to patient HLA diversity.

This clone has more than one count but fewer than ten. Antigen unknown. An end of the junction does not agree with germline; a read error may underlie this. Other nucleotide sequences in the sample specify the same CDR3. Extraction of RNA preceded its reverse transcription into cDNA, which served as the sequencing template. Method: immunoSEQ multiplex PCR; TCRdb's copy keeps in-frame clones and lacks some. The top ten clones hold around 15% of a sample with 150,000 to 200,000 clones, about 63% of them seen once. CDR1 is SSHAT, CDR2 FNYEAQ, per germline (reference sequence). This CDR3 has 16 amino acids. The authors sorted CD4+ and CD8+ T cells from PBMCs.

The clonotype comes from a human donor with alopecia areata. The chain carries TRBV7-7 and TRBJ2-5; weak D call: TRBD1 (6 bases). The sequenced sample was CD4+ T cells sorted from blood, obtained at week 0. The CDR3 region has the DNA TGTGCTAGCAGCTTAGGAGGTCAGGGGCCAAGGGAGACCCAGTACTTC. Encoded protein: CASSLGGQGPRETQYF.